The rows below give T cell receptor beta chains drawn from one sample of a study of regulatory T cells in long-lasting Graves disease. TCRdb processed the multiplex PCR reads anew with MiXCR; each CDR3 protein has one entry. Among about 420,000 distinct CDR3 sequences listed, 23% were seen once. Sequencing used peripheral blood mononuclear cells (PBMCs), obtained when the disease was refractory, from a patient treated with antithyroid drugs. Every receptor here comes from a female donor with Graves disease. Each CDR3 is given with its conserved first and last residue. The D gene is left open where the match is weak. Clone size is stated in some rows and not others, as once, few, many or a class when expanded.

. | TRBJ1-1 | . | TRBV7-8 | TGTGCCAGCAGCTCTCCTTATCCAGGGGATTTGGCTTTCTTT | CASSSPYPGDLAFF
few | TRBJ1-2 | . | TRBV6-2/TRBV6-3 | TGTGCCAGCAGTATGCAGGGAGCTAACTATGGCTACACCTTC | CASSMQGANYGYTF
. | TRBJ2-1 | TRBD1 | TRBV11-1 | TGTGCCAGCAGCGCCGACAGGGGATACAATGAGCAGTTCTTC | CASSADRGYNEQFF
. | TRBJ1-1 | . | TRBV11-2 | TGTGCCAGCAGCTTAGCTTTACTGGGGGCGCGAGGTGCTTTCTTT | CASSLALLGARGAFF
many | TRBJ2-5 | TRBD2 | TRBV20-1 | TGCAGTGTCGGGGGGTCTCTATCCGTACAGACCCAGTACTTC | CSVGGSLSVQTQYF
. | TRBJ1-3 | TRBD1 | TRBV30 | TGTGCCTGGAGTGTACAGGGGGCTCTGCTCGTCGGAAACACCATATATTTT | CAWSVQGALLVGNTIYF
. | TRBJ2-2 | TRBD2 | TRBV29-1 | TGCAGCGTTGCTGAGTGGTGGGGTAGCGGGAGGGCCTCCGGGGAGCTGTTTTTT | CSVAEWWGSGRASGELFF
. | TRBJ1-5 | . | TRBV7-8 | TGTGCCAGCAGCTTAGCGGGCAGGGCAGGGCAGCCCCAGCATTTT | CASSLAGRAGQPQHF
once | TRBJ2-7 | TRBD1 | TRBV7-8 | TGTGCCAGCCAGGGGGTTAGCTCCTACGAGCAGTACTTC | CASQGVSSYEQYF
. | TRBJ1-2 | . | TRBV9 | TGTGCCAGCAGCGTAGTGGACACCGTTGGCTACACCTTC | CASSVVDTVGYTF
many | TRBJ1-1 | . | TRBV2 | TGTGCCAGCAGTGAAGTGCGGGGGCGCATGAACACTGAAGCTTTCTTT | CASSEVRGRMNTEAFF
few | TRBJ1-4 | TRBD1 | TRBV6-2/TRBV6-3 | TGTGCCAGCAGGGGGACAGAGACAGCAACTAATGAAAAACTGTTTTTT | CASRGTETATNEKLFF
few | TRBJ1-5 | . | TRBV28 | TGTGCCAGCAGTTTACAGCCCCAGCATTTT | CASSLQPQHF
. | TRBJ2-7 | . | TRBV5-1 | TGCGCCAGCAGCTCGACGGGACCAACCTACGAGCAGTACTTC | CASSSTGPTYEQYF
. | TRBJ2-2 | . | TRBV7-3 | TGTGCCAGCAGCTTAATCCTCGGGGACACCGGGGAGCTGTTTTTT | CASSLILGDTGELFF
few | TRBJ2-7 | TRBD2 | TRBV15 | TGTGCCACCAGCAGAGAAATAGCGGGATCCTCCTACGAGCAGTACTTC | CATSREIAGSSYEQYF
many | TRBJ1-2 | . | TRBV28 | TGTGCCAGCAGTTTAAGGTTCACAGGGTCTTATGGCTACACCTTC | CASSLRFTGSYGYTF
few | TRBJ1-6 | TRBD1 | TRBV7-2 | TGTGCCAGCAGCTTAGACGGAGGGGGCGATTCACCCCTCCACTTT | CASSLDGGGDSPLHF
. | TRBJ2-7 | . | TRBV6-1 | TGTGCCATCGGAACGGGACGGCGCTACGAGCAGTACTTC | CAIGTGRRYEQYF
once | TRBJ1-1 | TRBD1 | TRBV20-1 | TGCGGTGCCAGTGACAGGGATGACACTGAAGCTTTCTTT | CGASDRDDTEAFF
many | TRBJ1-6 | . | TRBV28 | TGTGCCAGCAGTTTACTGAGTTCACCCCTCCACTTT | CASSLLSSPLHF
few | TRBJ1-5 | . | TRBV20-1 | TGCAGTGCTGAAACAAATAGCAATCAGCCCCAGCATTTT | CSAETNSNQPQHF
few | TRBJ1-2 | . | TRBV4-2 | TGTGCCAGCAGCCAAGATGTGAAGGATGGTAACTATGGCTACACCTTC | CASSQDVKDGNYGYTF
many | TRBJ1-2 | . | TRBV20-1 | TGCAGTGCTAGAGATCGACAGATCTACACCTTC | CSARDRQIYTF
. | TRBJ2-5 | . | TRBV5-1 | TGCGCCAGCAGCTTGGCACACCAAGAGACCCAGTACTTC | CASSLAHQETQYF
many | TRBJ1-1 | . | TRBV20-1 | TGCAGTGCTAGAGACCAGGGAGATACTGAAGCTTTCTTT | CSARDQGDTEAFF
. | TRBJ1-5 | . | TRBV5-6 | TGTGCCAGCAGCTTATCGCCCGGAGTAAACCAGCCCCAGCATTTT | CASSLSPGVNQPQHF
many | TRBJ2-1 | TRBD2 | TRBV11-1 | TGTGCCAGCAGCTTAGTCCCTAGCGGGCGCAATGAGCAGTTCTTC | CASSLVPSGRNEQFF
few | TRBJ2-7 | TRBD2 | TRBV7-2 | TGTGCCAGCAGCTCCCTAGGGCCCCTAGCGGGAGGACGTAACGAGCAGTACTTC | CASSSLGPLAGGRNEQYF
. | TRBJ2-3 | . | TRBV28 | TGTGCCAGCAGCCCTACGACTAGATGGGAGGAAGATACGCAGTATTTT | CASSPTTRWEEDTQYF
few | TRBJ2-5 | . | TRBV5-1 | TGCGCCAGCAGCCTGGGAACCTTCCAAGAGACCCAGTACTTC | CASSLGTFQETQYF
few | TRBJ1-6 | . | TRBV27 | TGTGCCAGCAGTTTATTTGGACGGGATAATTCACCCCTCCACTTT | CASSLFGRDNSPLHF
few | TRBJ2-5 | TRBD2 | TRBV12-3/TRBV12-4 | TGTGCCAGCAGTACTAGCGACTGGGAGACCCAGTACTTC | CASSTSDWETQYF
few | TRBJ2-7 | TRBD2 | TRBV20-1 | TGCAGTGCGCTTACTAGCGGGACCTCCTACGAGCAGTACTTC | CSALTSGTSYEQYF
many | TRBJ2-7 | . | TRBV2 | TGTGCCAGCAGGGGGGTAGGGATCGTGACCTACGAGCAGTACTTC | CASRGVGIVTYEQYF
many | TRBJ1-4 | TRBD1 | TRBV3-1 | TGTGCCAGCAGCTACCGGGACAGGGATGAAAAACTGTTTTTT | CASSYRDRDEKLFF
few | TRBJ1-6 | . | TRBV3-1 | TGTGCCAGCAGCCAAGAGTCGTTGGCCCTCCACTTT | CASSQESLALHF
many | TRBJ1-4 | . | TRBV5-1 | TGCGCCAGCAGCTCGGCGGGGGGCGAAGGAGAAAAACTGTTTTTT | CASSSAGGEGEKLFF
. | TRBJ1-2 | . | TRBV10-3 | TGTGCCATCCACAGGGTTGGCTATGGCTACACCTTC | CAIHRVGYGYTF
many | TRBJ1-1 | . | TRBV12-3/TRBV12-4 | TGTGCCAGCAGACGGGGGGGGTCGGATATGAACACTGAAGCTTTCTTT | CASRRGGSDMNTEAFF